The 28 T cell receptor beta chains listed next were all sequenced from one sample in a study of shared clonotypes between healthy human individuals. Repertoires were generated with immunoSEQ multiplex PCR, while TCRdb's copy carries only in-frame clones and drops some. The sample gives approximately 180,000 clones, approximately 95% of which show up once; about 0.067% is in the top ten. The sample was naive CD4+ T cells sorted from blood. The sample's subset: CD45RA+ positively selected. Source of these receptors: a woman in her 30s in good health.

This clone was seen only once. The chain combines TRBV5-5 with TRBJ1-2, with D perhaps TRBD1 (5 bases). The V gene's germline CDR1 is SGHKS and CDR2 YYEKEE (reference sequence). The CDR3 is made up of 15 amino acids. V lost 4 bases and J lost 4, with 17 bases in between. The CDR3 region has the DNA TGTGCCAGCAGCCCCGTTTTCCGGACAACCTATGGCTACACCTTC. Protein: CASSPVFRTTYGYTF.

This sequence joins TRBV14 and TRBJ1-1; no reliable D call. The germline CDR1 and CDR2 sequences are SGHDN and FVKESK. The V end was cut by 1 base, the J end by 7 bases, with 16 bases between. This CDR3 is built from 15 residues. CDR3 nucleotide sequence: TGTGCCAGCAGCCAAGGACCGTGGCAGGCGGGTGAAGCTTTCTTT. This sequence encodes CASSQGPWQAGEAFF.

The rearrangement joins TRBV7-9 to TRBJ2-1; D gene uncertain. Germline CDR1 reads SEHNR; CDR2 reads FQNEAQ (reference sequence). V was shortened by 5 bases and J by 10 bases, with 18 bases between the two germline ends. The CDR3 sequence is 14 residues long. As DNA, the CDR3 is TGTGCCAGCAGCCGAATACAAAGCACGGAGGAGCAGTTCTTC. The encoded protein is CASSRIQSTEEQFF.

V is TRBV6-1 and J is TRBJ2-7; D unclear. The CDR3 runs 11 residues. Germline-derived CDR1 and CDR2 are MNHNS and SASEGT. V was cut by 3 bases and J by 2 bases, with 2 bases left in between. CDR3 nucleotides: TGTGCCAGCAGTGATACCTACGAGCAGTACTTC. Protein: CASSDTYEQYF.

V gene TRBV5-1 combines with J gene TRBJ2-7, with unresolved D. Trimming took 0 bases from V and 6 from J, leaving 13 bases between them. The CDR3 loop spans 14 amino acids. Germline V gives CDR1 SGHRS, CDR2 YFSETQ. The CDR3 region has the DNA TGCGCCAGCAGCTTGGTGGTGGACCCCATCGAGCAGTACTTC. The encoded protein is CASSLVVDPIEQYF.

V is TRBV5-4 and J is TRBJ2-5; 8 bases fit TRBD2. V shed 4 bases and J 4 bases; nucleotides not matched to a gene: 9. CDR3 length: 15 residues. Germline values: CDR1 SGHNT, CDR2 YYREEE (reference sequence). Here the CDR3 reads CASSPPRGGSETQYF. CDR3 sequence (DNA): TGTGCCAGCAGCCCTCCCCGGGGGGGGTCAGAGACCCAGTACTTC. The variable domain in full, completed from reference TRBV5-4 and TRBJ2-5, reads ETGVTQSPTHLIKTRGQQVTLRCSSQSGHNTVSWYQQALGQGPQFIFQYYREEENGRGNFPPRFSGLQFPNYSSELNVNALELDDSALYLCASSPPRGGSETQYFGPGTRLLVL.

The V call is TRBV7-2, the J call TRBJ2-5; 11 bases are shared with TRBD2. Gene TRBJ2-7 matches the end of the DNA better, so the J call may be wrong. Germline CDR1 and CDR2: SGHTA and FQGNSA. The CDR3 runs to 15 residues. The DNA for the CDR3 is TGTGCCAGCAGCCAAGGGACTAGCGGAACTTACGAGCAGTACTTC. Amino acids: CASSQGTSGTYEQYF.

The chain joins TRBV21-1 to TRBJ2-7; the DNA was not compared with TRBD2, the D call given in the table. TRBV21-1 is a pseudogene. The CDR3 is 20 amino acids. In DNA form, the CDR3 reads TGTGCCAGCAGGTTGGGTCGGGGAGGTCGTTCTAGCGGGAGGGCGTACGAGCAGTACTTC. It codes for CASRLGRGGRSSGRAYEQYF.

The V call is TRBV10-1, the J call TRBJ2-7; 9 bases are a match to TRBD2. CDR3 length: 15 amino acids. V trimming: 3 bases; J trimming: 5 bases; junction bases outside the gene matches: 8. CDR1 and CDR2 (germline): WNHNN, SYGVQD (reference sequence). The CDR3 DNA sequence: TGCGCCAGCAGTGATAGCGGGAGAGCTTCCAACGAGCAGTACTTC. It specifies CASSDSGRASNEQYF.

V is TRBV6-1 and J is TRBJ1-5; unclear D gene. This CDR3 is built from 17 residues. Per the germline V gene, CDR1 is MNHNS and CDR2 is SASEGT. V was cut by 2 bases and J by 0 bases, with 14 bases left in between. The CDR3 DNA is TGTGCCAGCAGTGAATCACCTATGACTGATAGCAATCAGCCCCAGCATTTT. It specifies CASSESPMTDSNQPQHF.

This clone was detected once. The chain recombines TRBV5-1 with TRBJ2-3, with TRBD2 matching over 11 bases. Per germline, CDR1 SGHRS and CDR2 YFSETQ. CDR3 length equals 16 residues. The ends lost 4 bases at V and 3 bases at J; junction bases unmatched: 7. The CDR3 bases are TGCGCCAGCAGCCAAACTAGCGGGAGTGGGACAGATACGCAGTATTTT. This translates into CASSQTSGSGTDTQYF.

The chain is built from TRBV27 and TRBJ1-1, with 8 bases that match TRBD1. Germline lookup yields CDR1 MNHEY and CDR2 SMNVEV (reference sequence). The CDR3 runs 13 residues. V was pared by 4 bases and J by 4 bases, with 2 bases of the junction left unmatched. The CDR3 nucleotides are TGTGCCAGCAGTTCAGGACAGGGCACTGAAGCTTTCTTT. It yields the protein CASSSGQGTEAFF.

The CDR3 DNA is TGTGCCAGTAGTATCCGTAGCGGGACAGGTTCCTACGAGCAGTACTTC. The encoded protein is CASSIRSGTGSYEQYF. The chain recombines TRBV19 with TRBJ2-5; D possibly uses TRBD1 or TRBD2 (8 bases each). The J call may not be correct, given that the DNA end is closer to TRBJ2-7. Germline V gene sequence: CDR1 LNHDA, CDR2 SQIVND (reference sequence). CDR3 length equals 16 residues.

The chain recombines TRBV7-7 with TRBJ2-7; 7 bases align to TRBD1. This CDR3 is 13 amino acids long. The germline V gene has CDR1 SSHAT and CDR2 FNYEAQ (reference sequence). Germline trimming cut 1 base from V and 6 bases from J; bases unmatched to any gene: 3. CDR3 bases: TGTGCCAGCAGCTTAGTTCCAGGGGGCGAGCAGTACTTC. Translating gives CASSLVPGGEQYF.

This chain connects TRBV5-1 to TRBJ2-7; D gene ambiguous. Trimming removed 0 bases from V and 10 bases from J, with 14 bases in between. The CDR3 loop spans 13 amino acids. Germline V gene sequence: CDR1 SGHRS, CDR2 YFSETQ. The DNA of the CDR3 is TGCGCCAGCAGCTTGGGTGGCGTGGAGCGCCAGTACTTC. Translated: CASSLGGVERQYF.

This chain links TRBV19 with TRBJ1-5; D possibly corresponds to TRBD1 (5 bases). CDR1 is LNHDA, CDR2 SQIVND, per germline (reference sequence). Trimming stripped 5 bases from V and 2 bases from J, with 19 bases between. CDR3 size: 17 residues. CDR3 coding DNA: TGTGCCAGTAGTGCGACGCTGGGGCTCGGGGGCAATCAGCCCCAGCATTTT. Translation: CASSATLGLGGNQPQHF. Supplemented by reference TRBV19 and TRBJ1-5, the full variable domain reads DGGITQSPKYLFRKEGQNVTLSCEQNLNHDAMYWYRQDPGQGLRLIYYSQIVNDFQKGDIAEGYSVSREKKESFPLTVTSAQKNPTAFYLCASSATLGLGGNQPQHFGDGTRLSIL.

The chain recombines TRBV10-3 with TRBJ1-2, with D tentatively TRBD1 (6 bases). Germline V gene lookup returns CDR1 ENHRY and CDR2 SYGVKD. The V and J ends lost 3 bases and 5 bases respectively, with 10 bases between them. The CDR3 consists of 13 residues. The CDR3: CAISEKGGYGYTF. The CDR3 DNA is TGTGCCATCAGTGAAAAGGGGGGGTATGGCTACACCTTC.

The CDR3 DNA reads TGTGCCAGCAGTCCCGCCGGTTGGCAGGGGTCAGCCGATACGCAGTATTTT. This sequence encodes CASSPAGWQGSADTQYF. V usage is TRBV27 and J usage is TRBJ2-3; TRBD1 might be the D (6 bases). The germline V and J ends were trimmed by 5 bases and 6 bases, with 24 bases remaining between them. This CDR3 region has 17 residues. Looked up from germline, CDR1 is MNHEY and CDR2 is SMNVEV (reference sequence).

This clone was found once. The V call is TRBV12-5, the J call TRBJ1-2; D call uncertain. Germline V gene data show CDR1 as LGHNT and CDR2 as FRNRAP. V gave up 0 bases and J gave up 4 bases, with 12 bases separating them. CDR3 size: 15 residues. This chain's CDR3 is CASGLVHGAGYGYTF. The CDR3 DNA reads TGTGCTAGTGGTTTGGTACATGGAGCAGGCTATGGCTACACCTTC. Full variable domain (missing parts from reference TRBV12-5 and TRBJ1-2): DARVTQTPRHKVTEMGQEVTMRCQPILGHNTVFWYRQTMMQGLELLAYFRNRAPLDDSGMPKDRFSAEMPDATLATLKIQPSEPRDSAVYFCASGLVHGAGYGYTFGSGTRLTVV.

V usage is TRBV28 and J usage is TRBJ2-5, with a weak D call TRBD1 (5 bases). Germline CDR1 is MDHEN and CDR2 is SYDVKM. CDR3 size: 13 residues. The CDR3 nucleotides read TGTGGCTGTAGGGGCAGTCCGATAGAGACCCAGTACTTC. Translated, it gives CGCRGSPIETQYF.

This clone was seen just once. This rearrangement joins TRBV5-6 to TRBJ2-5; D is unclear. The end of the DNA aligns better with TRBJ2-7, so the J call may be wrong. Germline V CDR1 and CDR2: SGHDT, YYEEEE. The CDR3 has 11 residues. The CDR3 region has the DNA TGTGCCAGCAGCTTTACGAACGAGCAGTACTTC. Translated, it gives CASSFTNEQYF.

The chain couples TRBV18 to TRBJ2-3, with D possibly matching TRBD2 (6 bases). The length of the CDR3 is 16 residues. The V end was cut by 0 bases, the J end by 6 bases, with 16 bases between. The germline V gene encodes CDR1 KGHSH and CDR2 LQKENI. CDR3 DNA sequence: TGTGCCAGCTCACCACCGTTCGGGTCGGGAGAGGATACGCAGTATTTT. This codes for CASSPPFGSGEDTQYF.

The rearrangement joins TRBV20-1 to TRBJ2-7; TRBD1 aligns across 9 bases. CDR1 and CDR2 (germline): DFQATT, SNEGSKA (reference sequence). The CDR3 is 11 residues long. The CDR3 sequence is CRAGQGDEQYF. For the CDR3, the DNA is TGCAGGGCGGGACAGGGAGACGAGCAGTACTTC.

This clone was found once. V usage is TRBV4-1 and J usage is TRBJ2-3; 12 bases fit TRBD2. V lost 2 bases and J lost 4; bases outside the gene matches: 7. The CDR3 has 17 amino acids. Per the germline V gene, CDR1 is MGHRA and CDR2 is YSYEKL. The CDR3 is CASSQPTSGRRSDTQYF. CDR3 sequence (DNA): TGCGCCAGCAGCCAACCTACTAGCGGGAGGAGGTCAGATACGCAGTATTTT.

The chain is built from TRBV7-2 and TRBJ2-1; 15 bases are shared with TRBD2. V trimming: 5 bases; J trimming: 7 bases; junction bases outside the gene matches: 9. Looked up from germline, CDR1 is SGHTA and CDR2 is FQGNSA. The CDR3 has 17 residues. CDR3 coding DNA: TGTGCCAGCAGCGCGAAGGGGACTAGCGGGAGGCGGAATGAGCAGTTCTTC. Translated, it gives CASSAKGTSGRRNEQFF.

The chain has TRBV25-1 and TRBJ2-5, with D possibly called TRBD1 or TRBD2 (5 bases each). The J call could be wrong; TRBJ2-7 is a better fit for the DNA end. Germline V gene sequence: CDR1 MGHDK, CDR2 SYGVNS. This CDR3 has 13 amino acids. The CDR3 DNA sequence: TGTGCCAGCAGTAGGGACGGCCCCTACGAGCAGTACTTC. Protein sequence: CASSRDGPYEQYF.

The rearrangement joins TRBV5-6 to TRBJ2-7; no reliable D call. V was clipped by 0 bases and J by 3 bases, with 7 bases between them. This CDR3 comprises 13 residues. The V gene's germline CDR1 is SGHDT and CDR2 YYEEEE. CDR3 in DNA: TGTGCCAGCAGCTTGGGAGGAGTCTACGAGCAGTACTTC. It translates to CASSLGGVYEQYF.

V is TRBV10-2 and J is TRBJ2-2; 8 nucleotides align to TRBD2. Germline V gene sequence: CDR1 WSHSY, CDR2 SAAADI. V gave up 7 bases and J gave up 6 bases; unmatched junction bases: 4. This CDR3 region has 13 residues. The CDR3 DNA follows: TGCGCCAGCAATCAACTAGCGGCCGGGGAGCTGTTTTTT. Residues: CASNQLAAGELFF.